This T cell receptor beta chain was retrieved from a study of CD8 T cells in Susac syndrome. Reverse transcription of about 0.45 to 1 ug RNA was carried out with random hexamers. TCRdb re-analysed the immunoSEQ multiplex PCR reads in MiXCR, keeping a single row per CDR3 protein. The sample consists of about 120,000 distinct CDR3 sequences, about 93% of them appearing once. V shed 1 base and J 1 base; nucleotides not matched to a gene: 14. Looked up from germline, CDR1 is SGHAT and CDR2 is FQNNGV. The CDR3 loop spans 19 amino acids. The chain combines TRBV11-2 with TRBJ2-3, with 7 positions matching TRBD2. Specimen: CD4+ T cells from PBMCs. This clonotype was sampled from a human donor in good health. CDR3 in amino acids: CASSLAYPISGGGTDTQYF. The CDR3 DNA is TGTGCCAGCAGCTTAGCCTATCCTATCTCGGGGGGAGGCACAGATACGCAGTATTTT.